The rows below give T cell receptor beta chains drawn from one sample of a study of blood T cell repertoires in COVID-19. The assay was immunoSEQ multiplex PCR, and TCRdb's table has in-frame clones only and misses some. Among 200,000 to 250,000 clones listed, around 90% were seen once. The sequenced material came from PBMCs or T cells enriched from blood (not recorded which). The receptors stem from a woman aged 30 to 39 with acute COVID-19. Each CDR3 is given with its conserved first and last residue. Each record gives: J gene, V gene, CDR3 protein.

J gene: TRBJ2-3; V gene: TRBV7-2; CDR3 protein: CASSNGLAGAGRITDTQYF
J gene: TRBJ1-5; V gene: TRBV6-5; CDR3 protein: CASSRQGVGNQPQHF
J gene: TRBJ1-4; V gene: TRBV24-1; CDR3 protein: CATSDLKGAGTGEKLFF
J gene: TRBJ2-7; V gene: TRBV6-4; CDR3 protein: CASSEGQGAAYEQYF
J gene: TRBJ2-2; V gene: TRBV25-1; CDR3 protein: CASSEYASGNTGELFF
J gene: TRBJ1-1; V gene: TRBV6-5; CDR3 protein: CASSRLWGHTEAFF
J gene: TRBJ2-3; V gene: TRBV13; CDR3 protein: CASSLQWTGEDTQYF
J gene: TRBJ2-3; V gene: TRBV7-5; CDR3 protein: CARSFPATSVGTDTQYF
J gene: TRBJ2-5; V gene: TRBV6-5; CDR3 protein: CASSYSLFQETQYF
J gene: TRBJ1-2; V gene: TRBV7-9; CDR3 protein: CASSSMTAYGYTF
J gene: TRBJ1-5; V gene: TRBV7-9; CDR3 protein: CASSLERSNQPQHF
J gene: TRBJ2-3; V gene: TRBV6-1; CDR3 protein: CASSEGVAGGRSDTQYF
J gene: TRBJ1-1; V gene: TRBV5-1; CDR3 protein: CASSLDAGSTEAFF
J gene: TRBJ1-2; V gene: TRBV11-2; CDR3 protein: CASSLRQGNTLRRGYTF
J gene: TRBJ2-1; V gene: TRBV15; CDR3 protein: CATSTVGTTYNEQFF
J gene: TRBJ1-4; V gene: TRBV10-3; CDR3 protein: CAIRQGAQSAEKLFF
J gene: TRBJ2-7; V gene: TRBV19; CDR3 protein: CASSTPTGDPYEQYF
J gene: TRBJ2-3; V gene: TRBV10-1; CDR3 protein: CASRTGQDTQYF
J gene: TRBJ1-1; V gene: TRBV13; CDR3 protein: CASRIAGETYEAFF
J gene: TRBJ2-1; V gene: TRBV7-3; CDR3 protein: CASSSRTSVAYNEQFF
J gene: TRBJ2-1; V gene: TRBV4-3; CDR3 protein: CASSQDRLAGVYNEQFF
J gene: TRBJ2-7; V gene: TRBV6-5; CDR3 protein: CASRGGVSYEQYF
J gene: TRBJ1-1; V gene: TRBV3-1/TRBV3-2; CDR3 protein: CASSQDQAGGPNTEAFF
J gene: TRBJ2-2; V gene: TRBV6-5; CDR3 protein: CASRFRTGELFF
J gene: TRBJ2-3; V gene: TRBV7-6; CDR3 protein: CASSLTMGLAGGIDTQYF
J gene: TRBJ2-3; V gene: TRBV5-1; CDR3 protein: CASSLGDRDTDTQYF
J gene: TRBJ1-6; V gene: TRBV28; CDR3 protein: CASSPSTANSPLHF
J gene: TRBJ1-3; V gene: TRBV11-2; CDR3 protein: CASSPPPDRVSGNTIYF
J gene: TRBJ1-2; V gene: TRBV7-2; CDR3 protein: CASSFNRDISGYTF
J gene: TRBJ1-4; V gene: TRBV19; CDR3 protein: CASSIGQLEKLFF
J gene: TRBJ1-5; V gene: TRBV28; CDR3 protein: CASSLGENSNQPQHF
J gene: TRBJ1-2; V gene: TRBV2; CDR3 protein: CASSVDGGYGYTF
J gene: TRBJ2-7; V gene: TRBV30; CDR3 protein: CASLITGEEQYF
J gene: TRBJ1-1; V gene: TRBV19; CDR3 protein: CASSIDPGIGTEAFF
J gene: TRBJ1-5; V gene: TRBV7-9; CDR3 protein: CASSLVGGSGAQPQHF
J gene: TRBJ1-1; V gene: TRBV10-1; CDR3 protein: CASSTDRLNTEAFF
J gene: TRBJ2-7; V gene: TRBV10-2; CDR3 protein: CASSESDGRGYEQYF
J gene: TRBJ2-4; V gene: TRBV18; CDR3 protein: CASSPQSQDIQYF
J gene: TRBJ2-3; V gene: TRBV27; CDR3 protein: CASSEQGDTQYF
J gene: TRBJ1-2; V gene: TRBV4-1; CDR3 protein: CASSQAGTAESGSGYTF